The next 16 T cell receptor beta chains were all read from a single sample in a study of T cell changes during pregnancy in multiple sclerosis. Sequencing used immunoSEQ multiplex PCR; TCRdb keeps in-frame clones, though not all of them. The sample lists around 73,000 clones, approximately 92% occurring once. Sequencing was performed on peripheral blood, taken in the third trimester of pregnancy. The receptors originated from a female donor in good health, enrolled as a control in a pregnancy study.

The chain has TRBV5-6 and TRBJ2-1; possible D gene TRBD2, 6 bases. The CDR3 covers 17 residues. From germline, CDR1 is SGHDT and CDR2 YYEEEE. V was shortened by 5 bases and J by 0 bases, with 18 bases between the two germline ends. The CDR3 is CASSVAGSGSSYNEQFF. In nucleotides, the CDR3 is TGTGCCAGCAGTGTTGCGGGGAGCGGCAGCTCCTACAATGAGCAGTTCTTC.

The chain couples TRBV6-6 to TRBJ2-3; 9 bases fit TRBD2. Per the germline V gene, CDR1 is MNHNY and CDR2 is SVGAGI (reference sequence). V shed 6 bases, J shed 5 bases, and the junction held 12 bases outside the gene matches. CDR3 length: 16 amino acids. CDR3 residues: CASSNLGGGAGDTQYF. The CDR3 DNA follows: TGTGCCAGCAGCAACCTCGGCGGGGGGGCGGGAGATACGCAGTATTTT.

This chain connects TRBV27 to TRBJ1-6; 9 bases fit TRBD1. This CDR3 is built from 14 residues. Per the germline V gene, CDR1 is MNHEY and CDR2 is SMNVEV (reference sequence). V was clipped by 5 bases and J by 8 bases; unmatched bases: 4. For the CDR3, the DNA is TGTGCCAGCAGTATTGGGACAGGGCATTCACCCCTCCACTTT. Translating gives CASSIGTGHSPLHF.

The J gene is TRBJ2-1, the V gene TRBV11-2; TRBD2 might be the D (6 bases). CDR1 and CDR2 from the germline V gene are SGHAT and FQNNGV. Trimming removed 0 bases at V and 3 bases at J, with 15 bases between. The CDR3 spans 17 residues. As DNA, the CDR3 is TGTGCCAGCAGCTTAGATTTTGGCGGGAACCTCTACAATGAGCAGTTCTTC. This sequence encodes CASSLDFGGNLYNEQFF.

The V and J genes are TRBV19 and TRBJ1-1; TRBD1 is a possible D gene (5 bases). This CDR3 is 14 amino acids long. The germline CDR1 and CDR2 sequences are LNHDA and SQIVND (reference sequence). V lost 6 bases, J lost 5 bases, and 16 bases lay in between. The CDR3 coding sequence is TGTGCCAGTAGACAAGGAGGGGAAGGAACTGAAGCTTTCTTT. Translating gives CASRQGGEGTEAFF.

This clone was found once. The rearrangement joins TRBV4-3 to TRBJ1-1, with TRBD1 matching over 11 bases. The CDR3 runs to 15 residues. Germline V lookup: CDR1 LGHNA, CDR2 YSLEER. After removal of 3 bases from V and 6 bases from J, the junction contained 6 bases not matched to a gene. This CDR3 reads CASSQAPGQGAEAFF. The CDR3 DNA reads TGCGCCAGCAGCCAGGCACCGGGACAGGGGGCTGAAGCTTTCTTT.

The chain recombines TRBV19 with TRBJ1-3, with D maybe TRBD1 (5 bases). This CDR3 comprises 15 residues. V was trimmed by 4 bases and J by 0 bases, leaving 10 bases between them. Germline CDR1 LNHDA, CDR2 SQIVND (reference sequence). CDR3 nucleotides: TGTGCCAGTAGTACCCGACAGTTCTCTGGAAACACCATATATTTT. Translated, it gives CASSTRQFSGNTIYF.

The CDR3 loop is CASSTVLATNEKLFF. The CDR3 bases are TGTGCCAGCAGTACGGTCCTTGCAACTAATGAAAAACTGTTTTTT. V usage is TRBV28 and J usage is TRBJ1-4; D gene uncertain. The CDR3 is made up of 15 amino acids. Germline V gene lookup returns CDR1 MDHEN and CDR2 SYDVKM. V dropped 5 bases and J dropped 0 bases, with 10 bases sitting between them.

The rearrangement uses TRBV5-1 and TRBJ2-7, with 8 bases aligning to TRBD2. The ends lost 0 bases at V and 2 bases at J; junction bases unmatched: 4. This CDR3 comprises 15 residues. Germline V gene lookup returns CDR1 SGHRS and CDR2 YFSETQ. CDR3 amino acids: CASSLDPGLAYEQYF. The CDR3 DNA reads TGCGCCAGCAGCTTGGATCCGGGACTAGCCTACGAGCAGTACTTC.

This clone was seen a single time. The gene calls are TRBV28 and TRBJ1-5; a possible D gene is TRBD1 (5 bases). V lost 11 bases, J lost 0 bases, and 14 bases lay in between. The germline V gene encodes CDR1 MDHEN and CDR2 SYDVKM. CDR3 length: 14 residues. CDR3 bases: TGTGCCGCAGACGGGGGTGATAGCAATCAGCCCCAGCATTTT. The encoded protein is CAADGGDSNQPQHF.

The chain links TRBV5-1 to TRBJ2-7; TRBD1 agrees at 10 bases. The CDR3 has 14 residues. After removal of 3 bases from V and 3 bases from J, the junction contained 3 bases not matched to a gene. Germline assignment: CDR1 SGHRS and CDR2 YFSETQ. In DNA, the CDR3 is TGCGCCAGCAGCTCGACAGGGGGCTTCTACGAGCAGTACTTC. As protein: CASSSTGGFYEQYF.

This clone has just a few counts. The CDR3 spells CASSGLGGNNEQFF. CDR3 DNA: TGTGCCAGCAGCGGGCTCGGGGGGAACAATGAGCAGTTCTTC. The chain carries TRBV5-6 and TRBJ2-1; 7 positions match TRBD2. The CDR3 contains 14 residues. CDR1 SGHDT and CDR2 YYEEEE come from the germline V gene. V shed 4 bases and J 5 bases; nucleotides not matched to a gene: 6.

This clone has only one observation. V gene TRBV27 combines with J gene TRBJ2-7, with 10 bases aligning to TRBD1. The junction had 11 bases not matched to a gene; V was cut back by 5 bases and J by 7 bases. Germline lookup yields CDR1 MNHEY and CDR2 SMNVEV (reference sequence). The CDR3 runs 15 residues. Written as DNA, the CDR3 is TGTGCCAGCAGTAGACAGGGGGCTCGGATGCAGGAGCAGTACTTC. Amino acid sequence: CASSRQGARMQEQYF.

This rearrangement joins TRBV7-2 to TRBJ2-3; TRBD1 is a possible D gene (5 bases). In germline, CDR1 is SGHTA, CDR2 FQGNSA. V was pared by 1 base and J by 4 bases, with 9 bases between. The CDR3 runs 14 residues. This CDR3 reads CASSLEFRADTQYF. The CDR3 nucleotides read TGTGCCAGCAGCTTAGAGTTCAGGGCAGATACGCAGTATTTT.

This rearrangement joins TRBV6-1 to TRBJ2-1; D unresolved. The CDR3 is made up of 13 amino acids. V was pared by 3 bases and J by 6 bases, with 9 bases between. Germline V gives CDR1 MNHNS, CDR2 SASEGT. The CDR3, as DNA: TGTGCCAGCAGTGAGCCCCCCAGCAATGAGCAGTTCTTC. Translation: CASSEPPSNEQFF.

This clone showed up just once. This chain joins TRBV18 and TRBJ2-7, with 9 bases aligning to TRBD2. CDR3 length: 16 residues. J gave up 2 bases and V 6 bases, and 11 bases lay outside the gene matches. CDR1 is KGHSH, CDR2 LQKENI, per germline. The CDR3 DNA follows: TGTGCCAGCTCCCCCTTAGCGGGAGTAAACACCTACGAGCAGTACTTC. It encodes CASSPLAGVNTYEQYF.